The 20 T cell receptor beta chains presented below share a single source sample, sequenced in a study of blood T cell repertoires in COVID-19. Generated by immunoSEQ multiplex PCR, the TCRdb table keeps only in-frame clones and is missing some. This repertoire shows around 200,000 clones, less than 90% found once; its top ten account for 2.5% to 3.5%. Source material: PBMCs or T cells enriched from blood (not recorded which). The receptor set was obtained from a woman aged 45-60 years in a cohort exposed to, infected with or recovered from COVID-19 (not recorded which).

The chain is built from TRBV10-3 and TRBJ1-1; D may be TRBD1 (6 bases). CDR3 size: 13 residues. V was shortened by 11 bases and J by 1 base, with 14 bases between the two germline ends. Germline CDR1 ENHRY, CDR2 SYGVKD. In nucleotides, the CDR3 is TGTGCCTCGCGGACAGCAGGGAACACTGAAGCTTTCTTT. Amino acids: CASRTAGNTEAFF.

This sequence joins TRBV5-6 and TRBJ1-1; D gene ambiguous. The CDR3 contains 12 residues. The germline gives CDR1 SGHDT, CDR2 YYEEEE. The V end lost 0 bases, the J end lost 4 bases, and 4 bases lay between the germline ends. The CDR3 sequence: CASSLALTEAFF. In DNA, the CDR3 is TGTGCCAGCAGCTTGGCTCTCACTGAAGCTTTCTTT.

The chain joins TRBV2 to TRBJ1-6; TRBD1 aligns across 9 bases. Germline-derived CDR1 and CDR2 are SNHLY and FYNNEI. Trimming removed 2 bases from V and 8 bases from J; junction bases left unmatched: 4. There are 15 residues in the CDR3. The CDR3, as DNA: TGTGCCAGCAGTGAAACAGGGGGCTTCTATTCACCCCTCCACTTT. This codes for CASSETGGFYSPLHF.

V gene TRBV7-6 combines with J gene TRBJ1-5, with D perhaps TRBD1 (6 bases). CDR3 size: 13 residues. V was trimmed by 5 bases and J by 4 bases, leaving 9 bases between them. The germline V gene has CDR1 SGHVS and CDR2 FNYEAQ. The CDR3 loop is CASSQTGNQPQHF. In DNA, the CDR3 is TGTGCCAGCAGCCAGACAGGAAATCAGCCCCAGCATTTT.

This clone was found once. This chain uses TRBV2 with TRBJ1-4; maybe TRBD1 (5 bases). The germline gives CDR1 SNHLY, CDR2 FYNNEI. This CDR3 has 18 amino acids. Trimming pared 1 base from V and 0 bases from J, leaving 15 bases between. The CDR3 loop reads CASSEGGFAGATNEKLFF. The CDR3 DNA follows: TGTGCCAGCAGTGAAGGGGGCTTTGCGGGGGCAACTAATGAAAAACTGTTTTTT.

V is TRBV7-2 and J is TRBJ1-1; 8 bases align to TRBD1. The CDR3 is 16 amino acids. Per germline, CDR1 SGHTA and CDR2 FQGNSA. The V and J ends lost 5 bases and 3 bases, in that order; junction bases with no gene match: 11. This CDR3 is CASSPRAGGGYTEAFF. The CDR3 region has the DNA TGTGCCAGCAGCCCCCGAGCAGGGGGCGGATACACTGAAGCTTTCTTT.

The CDR3 DNA is TGTGCCAGCAGTTACCGGCCAGGGTCATATGACACTGAAGCTTTCTTT. Amino acid sequence: CASSYRPGSYDTEAFF. The chain combines TRBV6-6 with TRBJ1-1, with a tentative D call TRBD1 (5 bases). This CDR3 has 16 residues. Germline CDR1 and CDR2: MNHNY and SVGAGI (reference sequence). The germline V and J ends were trimmed by 2 bases and 3 bases, with 16 bases remaining between them.

This clone was observed once. V gene TRBV5-1 combines with J gene TRBJ1-2; 7 bases line up with TRBD1. Losses at the gene ends were 4 bases for V and 4 bases for J; bases not matched to a gene: 4. The CDR3 contains 13 residues. CDR1 is SGHRS and CDR2 is YFSETQ in the germline V gene. CDR3 sequence reads: CASSPGQSYGYTF. Here the CDR3 DNA reads TGCGCCAGCAGCCCGGGACAGAGCTATGGCTACACCTTC.

J is TRBJ2-1 and V is TRBV7-2; TRBD2 matches at 7 bases. The germline V gene encodes CDR1 SGHTA and CDR2 FQGNSA. The CDR3 consists of 16 residues. J gave up 0 bases and V 5 bases, and 7 bases lay outside the gene matches. The CDR3 bases are TGTGCCAGCAGCCCTAGCGGTGCCAACTCCTACAATGAGCAGTTCTTC. This sequence encodes CASSPSGANSYNEQFF. The variable domain in full, with the rest retrieved from reference TRBV7-2 and TRBJ2-1, is GAGVSQSPSNKVTEKGKDVELRCDPISGHTALYWYRQSLGQGLEFLIYFQGNSAPDKSGLPSDRFSAERTGGSVSTLTIQRTQQEDSAVYLCASSPSGANSYNEQFFGPGTRLTVL.

The chain has TRBV9 and TRBJ1-4; 10 bases line up with TRBD1. After removal of 0 bases from V and 3 bases from J, the junction contained 2 bases not matched to a gene. Germline lookup yields CDR1 SGDLS and CDR2 YYNGEE. The length of the CDR3 is 16 residues. CDR3 nucleotides: TGTGCCAGCAGCGTAGGGACAGGGGGGGCTAATGAAAAACTGTTTTTT. As protein: CASSVGTGGANEKLFF.

The chain carries TRBV6-5 and TRBJ2-1; 9 bases are shared with TRBD2. Germline V gene lookup returns CDR1 MNHEY and CDR2 SVGAGI. The length of the CDR3 is 16 residues. V shed 1 base, J shed 8 bases, and the junction held 9 bases outside the gene matches. DNA for the CDR3: TGTGCCAGCAGTTACTTGCGGCCGGCGGGGGGGCATGAGCAGTTCTTC. This gives the protein CASSYLRPAGGHEQFF.

The rearrangement joins TRBV19 to TRBJ1-5, with TRBD1 identical over 7 bases. V was clipped by 5 bases and J by 3 bases; unmatched bases: 7. Germline V gene data show CDR1 as LNHDA and CDR2 as SQIVND (reference sequence). This CDR3 region has 15 residues. This chain's CDR3 is CASSSGRGDNQPQHF. CDR3 nucleotides: TGTGCCAGTAGTTCGGGCAGGGGGGACAATCAGCCCCAGCATTTT. The whole variable domain, filled in from reference TRBV19 and TRBJ1-5, reads DGGITQSPKYLFRKEGQNVTLSCEQNLNHDAMYWYRQDPGQGLRLIYYSQIVNDFQKGDIAEGYSVSREKKESFPLTVTSAQKNPTAFYLCASSSGRGDNQPQHFGDGTRLSIL.

The chain couples TRBV7-8 to TRBJ1-1; TRBD1 matches at 8 bases. The ends lost 2 bases at V and 7 bases at J; junction bases unmatched: 6. This CDR3 comprises 14 residues. Germline V CDR1 and CDR2: SGHVS, FQNEAQ. CDR3 region: CASSLRTGQFEAFF. The CDR3 nucleotides are TGTGCCAGCAGCTTACGGACAGGGCAATTTGAAGCTTTCTTT.

The chain carries TRBV5-1 and TRBJ2-3, with D hard to call. This CDR3 has 16 amino acids. Trimming took 4 bases from V and 1 from J, leaving 16 bases between them. Per germline, CDR1 SGHRS and CDR2 YFSETQ. CDR3 DNA: TGCGCCAGCAGCCAAAGCGAAGGCGGCCGCACAGATACGCAGTATTTT. This codes for CASSQSEGGRTDTQYF.

The chain employs TRBV7-6 and TRBJ1-2, with TRBD1 matching over 8 bases. The CDR3 extends over 14 amino acids. V dropped 5 bases and J dropped 8; count of bases not matched to a gene: 10. From germline, CDR1 is SGHVS and CDR2 FNYEAQ. The CDR3 here is CASSQRTGLSGYTF. Here the CDR3 DNA reads TGTGCCAGCAGCCAACGGACAGGGCTGAGCGGCTACACCTTC.

This chain connects TRBV24-1 to TRBJ2-2, with a possible D match to TRBD1 (6 bases). CDR1 and CDR2 from the germline V gene are KGHDR and SFDVKD. The V and J ends lost 7 bases and 6 bases respectively, with 11 bases between them. This CDR3 contains 13 residues. The CDR3 here is CATRTGPAGELFF. The CDR3 nucleotides are TGTGCCACCAGAACAGGGCCGGCCGGGGAGCTGTTTTTT.

This clone has only one observation. This rearrangement joins TRBV12-3 or TRBV12-4 to TRBJ1-2, with D perhaps matching TRBD1 (5 bases). This CDR3 comprises 13 residues. V shed 0 bases and J shed 4 bases, with 6 bases lying between them. The CDR3 coding sequence is TGTGCCAGCAGTTTAGCACAGGTCTATGGCTACACCTTC. Translating gives CASSLAQVYGYTF.

V is TRBV11-3 and J is TRBJ1-1, with 7 bases that match TRBD1. The ends lost 6 bases at V and 0 bases at J; junction bases unmatched: 10. The germline CDR1 and CDR2 sequences are SGHNT and YENEEA. This CDR3 is 16 amino acids long. CDR3: CASSRTTGRMNTEAFF. DNA of the CDR3: TGTGCCAGCAGTCGTACGACAGGGCGGATGAACACTGAAGCTTTCTTT. Drawing the rest from reference TRBV11-3 and TRBJ1-1, the complete variable domain is EAGVVQSPRYKIIEKKQPVAFWCNPISGHNTLYWYLQNLGQGPELLIRYENEEAVDDSQLPKDRFSAERLKGVDSTLKIQPAELGDSAVYLCASSRTTGRMNTEAFFGQGTRLTVV.

The chain combines TRBV6-6 with TRBJ2-1; 9 nucleotides align to TRBD1. The CDR3 is made up of 16 amino acids. V lost 7 bases, J lost 10 bases, and 17 bases stayed unmatched. The V gene's germline CDR1 is MNHNY and CDR2 SVGAGI (reference sequence). The CDR3 nucleotides read TGTGCCAGCACCGGCACCGGGACAGGGTTCCTCCAAGAGCAGTTCTTC. Its translation is CASTGTGTGFLQEQFF.

The rearrangement links TRBV20-1 to TRBJ2-2; D is ambiguous. Trimming removed 3 bases from V and 4 bases from J, with 15 bases in between. The CDR3 loop spans 15 amino acids. Germline V gives CDR1 DFQATT, CDR2 SNEGSKA (reference sequence). CDR3 bases: TGCAGTGCTAGTCTGGGTGAGGCCAGCACCGGGGAGCTGTTTTTT. This encodes CSASLGEASTGELFF.